This TCR beta chain was sequenced for a study of blood T cell repertoires in COVID-19. Turning to the study itself: Sources were T cells, B-cell-depleted T cells, or PBMCs; the material itself was cDNA or gDNA.

Participants, 18 to 89 years old, spanned approximately 25 US areas. Cohorts were based on clinical histories the participants reported. In the study's own analysis: For nucleated cells, counts were estimated from reference gene primer amplification. Here immunoSEQ multiplex PCR was the method, and the copy in TCRdb shows in-frame clones only, minus some. D and trimming come from the DNA, and the V and J calls and clone size come from that table. Seen here are about 200,000 clones, about 89% observed once, and the top ten hold 6.5% to 9.5%. Sequenced: PBMCs or T cells enriched from blood (not recorded which). The origin of this receptor is a woman aged 18-29 years who had recovered from COVID-19.

CDR3 sequence (DNA): TGTGCCAGCAGTCCGGACAGATCCGCCAGTTCACCCCTCCACTTT. The encoded protein is CASSPDRSASSPLHF. The chain uses TRBV28 and TRBJ1-6, with D possibly matching TRBD1 (6 bases). The CDR3 sequence is 15 residues long. V lost 5 bases and J 9 bases, leaving 17 bases between the germline ends. Germline V gives CDR1 MDHEN, CDR2 SYDVKM.